The rows below give T cell receptor beta chains drawn from one sample of a study of blood T cell repertoires in COVID-19. This table comes from immunoSEQ multiplex PCR, and its TCRdb copy is limited to in-frame clones, with some not included. Among roughly 120,000 clones, 80% were seen once, and the ten largest hold 4% to 5.5%. Material: peripheral blood. These receptors all stem from a human donor in a cohort sampled during active or convalescent COVID-19. CDR3s include the opening cysteine and the closing phenylalanine or tryptophan. D genes are given only for firm matches. Rows may omit the clone size; those that give it use once, few, many or a size class.

TRBJ2-7 TRBD1 TRBV19 NA CASSTRTGSEQYF TGTGCCAGTAGTACCCGGACAGGGAGCGAGCAGTACTTC
TRBJ1-2 NA TRBV11-2 NA CASSLVGGRSDSTF TGTGCCAGCAGCTTAGTGGGCGGGCGCTCCGATTCCACCTTC
TRBJ2-1 NA TRBV12-5 few CASGLEVGGTYNEQFF TGTGCTAGTGGTTTGGAGGTGGGGGGAACCTACAATGAGCAGTTCTTC
TRBJ2-7 TRBD2 TRBV30 NA CAWSVNRGSGYEQYF TGTGCCTGGAGTGTTAATCGCGGGAGTGGGTACGAGCAGTACTTC
TRBJ1-5 NA TRBV7-9 NA CASSLTGGGPQHF TGTGCCAGCAGCTTAACGGGAGGCGGGCCCCAGCATTTT
TRBJ1-5 NA TRBV7-2 NA CASSLRGWQGRDQPQHF TGTGCCAGCAGCTTAAGGGGTTGGCAGGGGAGGGATCAGCCCCAGCATTTT
TRBJ2-7 TRBD1 TRBV7-2 few CASSKDRAVYEQYF TGTGCCAGCAGCAAAGACAGGGCAGTCTACGAGCAGTACTTC
TRBJ2-1 NA TRBV19 NA CASNQPEQDDYTNEQFF TGTGCCAGTAACCAGCCTGAACAGGACGATTACACCAATGAGCAGTTCTTC
TRBJ1-1 NA TRBV5-1 NA CASSLHLNTEAFF TGCGCCAGCAGCTTACACCTCAACACTGAAGCTTTCTTT
TRBJ1-2 NA TRBV5-1 NA CASSLAQGSVNYGYTF TGCGCCAGCAGCTTGGCGCAGGGCAGTGTGAACTATGGCTACACCTTC
TRBJ2-5 TRBD2 TRBV5-3 few CACPTGGAGGDRTQYF TGTGCCTGCCCGACCGGGGGGGCGGGGGGAGATCGGACCCAGTACTTC
TRBJ2-7 TRBD2 TRBV28 NA CASSWEWARTSGRPFTTYEQYF TGTGCCAGCAGTTGGGAGTGGGCAAGGACTAGCGGGAGGCCCTTTACAACCTACGAGCAGTACTTC
TRBJ2-7 NA TRBV5-4 NA CASSRTGYEQYF TGTGCCAGCAGCCGCACAGGGTACGAGCAGTACTTC
TRBJ2-3 NA TRBV19 NA CASSTSTPGGTDTQYF TGTGCCAGTAGTACCTCTACCCCAGGGGGCACAGATACGCAGTATTTT
TRBJ1-1 TRBD1 TRBV4-3 NA CASSHKPQYRGRGMNTEAFF TGCGCCAGCAGCCATAAACCTCAATACAGGGGGCGAGGGATGAACACTGAAGCTTTCTTT
TRBJ2-6 NA TRBV9 few CASSGLEVGANVLTF TGTGCCAGCAGCGGGCTAGAGGTGGGGGCCAACGTCCTGACTTTC
TRBJ2-1 TRBD2 TRBV24-1 NA CATGGMAQGEQFF TGTGCCACGGGGGGGATGGCGCAGGGTGAGCAGTTCTTC
TRBJ2-7 NA TRBV4-1 once CASSQGRDYEQYF TGCGCCAGCAGCCAAGGCAGGGACTACGAGCAGTACTTC
TRBJ2-1 TRBD2 TRBV19 NA CASSIARGASYNEQFF TGTGCCAGTAGTATAGCGCGGGGGGCCAGCTACAATGAGCAGTTCTTC
TRBJ2-2 TRBD2 TRBV10-2 once CASIGLADGELFF TGCGCCAGCATCGGACTAGCGGACGGGGAGCTGTTTTTT
TRBJ2-5 TRBD2 TRBV7-2 NA CASSLAFASGRETQYF TGTGCCAGCAGCTTAGCGTTCGCTAGCGGGAGAGAGACCCAGTACTTC
TRBJ2-7 NA TRBV3-1/TRBV3-2 NA CASSQVQGSGPYEQYF TGTGCCAGCAGCCAAGTCCAGGGGAGCGGACCCTACGAGCAGTACTTC
TRBJ1-1 NA TRBV11-3 NA CASSSRLNTEAFF TGTGCCAGCAGCTCGCGGCTGAACACTGAAGCTTTCTTT
TRBJ2-7 TRBD2 TRBV3-1/TRBV3-2 NA CASSLEETSITYEQYF TGTGCCAGCAGCCTAGAAGAGACTAGCATCACCTACGAGCAGTACTTC
TRBJ2-6 NA TRBV3-1/TRBV3-2 NA CASSQIILSGANVLTF TGTGCCAGCAGTCAAATAATTCTATCTGGGGCCAACGTCCTGACTTTC
TRBJ1-2 NA TRBV27 NA CASSLYRDYGYTF TGTGCCAGCAGTTTATACAGGGACTATGGCTACACCTTC
TRBJ2-6 NA TRBV3-1/TRBV3-2 NA CASSQDLGAVGTGANVLTF TGTGCCAGCAGCCAAGATTTGGGGGCAGTTGGAACTGGGGCCAACGTCCTGACTTTC
TRBJ2-1 NA TRBV7-8 NA CASSLVEGANGYNEQFF TGTGCCAGCAGCTTAGTCGAGGGAGCTAACGGTTACAATGAGCAGTTCTTC
TRBJ1-3 NA TRBV15 once CATSRGTASGNTIYF TGTGCCACCAGCAGAGGCACAGCCTCTGGAAACACCATATATTTT
TRBJ2-7 TRBD2 TRBV28 NA CASSFSAAGGSSYEQYF TGTGCCAGCAGTTTTAGTGCGGCGGGAGGCAGCTCCTACGAGCAGTACTTC
TRBJ1-5 NA TRBV29-1 many CSVFIQPQHF TGCAGCGTTTTTATCCAGCCCCAGCATTTT
TRBJ1-1 NA TRBV5-1 NA CASSEIMNTEAFF TGCGCCAGCAGCGAGATCATGAACACTGAAGCTTTCTTT
TRBJ1-1 NA TRBV5-1 NA CASSSGGSTEAFF TGCGCCAGCAGCTCGGGAGGGAGTACTGAAGCTTTCTTT
TRBJ1-5 NA TRBV19 NA CASSILRGAGNQPQHF TGTGCCAGTAGTATACTCCGGGGGGCTGGCAATCAGCCCCAGCATTTT
TRBJ1-1 TRBD1 TRBV24-1 once CATSRTGLNTEAFF TGTGCCACCAGTCGGACAGGGTTGAACACTGAAGCTTTCTTT
TRBJ1-2 NA TRBV4-1 NA CASSQPDTSYGYTF TGCGCCAGCAGCCAACCCGACACGAGCTATGGCTACACCTTC
TRBJ1-3 NA TRBV18 once CASSPSGSGNTIYF TGTGCCAGCTCACCGAGCGGATCTGGAAACACCATATATTTT
TRBJ1-1 NA TRBV6-2/TRBV6-3 once CASSSYGGGKSEAFF TGTGCCAGCAGTTCCTACGGGGGGGGCAAGTCTGAAGCTTTCTTT
TRBJ1-2 NA TRBV6-5 NA CASSSTGDYGYTF TGTGCCAGCAGTTCTACAGGAGACTATGGCTACACCTTC
TRBJ2-6 TRBD1 TRBV19 NA CASSTRRGPGANVLTF TGTGCCAGTAGTACCCGAAGGGGGCCGGGGGCCAACGTCCTGACTTTC
TRBJ2-1 TRBD1 TRBV18 NA CASSPLRTGSYEQFF TGTGCCAGCTCACCATTAAGGACAGGGTCGTATGAGCAGTTCTTC
TRBJ2-3 TRBD2 TRBV3-1/TRBV3-2 NA CASSLQRGRSTDTQYF TGTGCCAGCAGCCTCCAGCGGGGGAGAAGCACAGATACGCAGTATTTT
TRBJ2-1 NA TRBV2 few CASRHGFGGVSGNEQFF TGTGCCAGCAGACACGGTTTCGGGGGAGTCTCTGGCAATGAGCAGTTCTTC
TRBJ1-6 TRBD1 TRBV5-1 NA CASSLGTVHSPLHF TGCGCCAGCAGCCTGGGGACAGTCCATTCACCCCTCCACTTT
TRBJ1-2 NA TRBV12-3/TRBV12-4 NA CASSLSLYGYTF TGTGCCAGCAGTTTATCACTTTATGGCTACACCTTC
TRBJ2-7 TRBD2 TRBV6-2/TRBV6-3 NA CASSDHTSETYEQYF TGTGCCAGCAGCGACCACACTAGCGAGACCTACGAGCAGTACTTC
TRBJ2-1 NA TRBV4-3 NA CASSQYPGLRSSYNEQFF TGCGCCAGCAGCCAATACCCGGGACTTCGGAGCTCCTACAATGAGCAGTTCTTC
TRBJ1-6 NA TRBV11-2 once CASSLVGGGNSPLHF TGTGCCAGCAGCTTAGTAGGGGGTGGCAATTCACCCCTCCACTTT
TRBJ1-5 TRBD1 TRBV19 NA CASSLRTGLNQPQHF TGTGCCAGTAGTCTAAGGACAGGCCTAAATCAGCCCCAGCATTTT
TRBJ2-3 NA TRBV5-5 NA CASSLVTGSRGTDTQYF TGTGCCAGCAGCTTGGTTACAGGGAGTCGAGGGACAGATACGCAGTATTTT
TRBJ1-4 TRBD1 TRBV6-5 few CASSYSGQGKSLFF TGTGCCAGCAGTTACTCGGGACAGGGAAAGAGCCTGTTTTTT
TRBJ2-1 NA TRBV6-2/TRBV6-3 once CASSTPYNEQFF TGTGCCAGCAGTACTCCATACAATGAGCAGTTCTTC
TRBJ1-2 NA TRBV5-5 once CASSPEGSANYGYTF TGTGCCAGCAGCCCGGAAGGCAGCGCTAACTATGGCTACACCTTC